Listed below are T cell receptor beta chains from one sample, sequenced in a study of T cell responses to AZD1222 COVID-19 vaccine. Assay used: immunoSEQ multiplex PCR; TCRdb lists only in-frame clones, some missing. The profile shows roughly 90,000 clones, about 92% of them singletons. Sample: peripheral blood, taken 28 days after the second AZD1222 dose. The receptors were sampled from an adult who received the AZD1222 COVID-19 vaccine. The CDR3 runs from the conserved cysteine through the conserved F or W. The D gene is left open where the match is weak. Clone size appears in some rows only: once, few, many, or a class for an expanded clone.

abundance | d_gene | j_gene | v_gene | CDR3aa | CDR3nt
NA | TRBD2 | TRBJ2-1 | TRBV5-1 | CASSREGSGGSSNEQFF | TGCGCCAGCAGCCGGGAGGGGAGCGGGGGCTCATCAAATGAGCAGTTCTTC
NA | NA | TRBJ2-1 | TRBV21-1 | CASSPRSGTSESSYNEQFF | TGTGCCAGCAGCCCCCGATCCGGGACTAGCGAAAGCTCCTACAATGAGCAGTTCTTC
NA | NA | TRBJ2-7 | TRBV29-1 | CSAISGQGIYEQYF | TGCAGCGCAATTTCGGGGCAGGGTATCTACGAGCAGTACTTC
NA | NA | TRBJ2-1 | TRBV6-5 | CASSPQGVRNEQFF | TGTGCCAGCAGCCCCCAGGGAGTCCGCAATGAGCAGTTCTTC
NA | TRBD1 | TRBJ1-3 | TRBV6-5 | CASSQDRGRNTIYF | TGTGCCAGCAGCCAAGACAGGGGGAGAAACACCATATATTTT
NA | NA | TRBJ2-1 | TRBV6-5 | CASSPGDVTYNEQFF | TGTGCCAGCAGTCCCGGGGACGTAACCTACAATGAGCAGTTCTTC
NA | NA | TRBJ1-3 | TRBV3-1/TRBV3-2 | CASSLGAGNTIYF | TGTGCCAGCAGCCTAGGGGCTGGAAACACCATATATTTT
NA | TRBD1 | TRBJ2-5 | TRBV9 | CASSVASRGLLREETQYF | TGTGCCAGCAGCGTAGCGAGTAGGGGGCTGTTACGGGAAGAGACCCAGTACTTC
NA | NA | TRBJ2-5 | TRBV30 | CAWSVTRGFGEAQYF | TGTGCCTGGAGTGTTACCAGGGGTTTCGGGGAGGCCCAGTACTTC
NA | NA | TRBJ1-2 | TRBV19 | CASSISQGYGYTF | TGTGCCAGTAGTATATCACAGGGCTATGGCTACACCTTC
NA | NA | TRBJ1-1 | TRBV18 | CASSPRETNTEAFF | TGTGCCAGCTCACCACGCGAAACTAACACTGAAGCTTTCTTT
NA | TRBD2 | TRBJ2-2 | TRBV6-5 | CASSPSGGSTGELFF | TGTGCCAGCAGTCCTAGCGGGGGCTCTACCGGGGAGCTGTTTTTT
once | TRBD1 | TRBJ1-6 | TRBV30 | CAWSGRDRGTKSYNSPLHF | TGTGCCTGGAGTGGAAGGGACAGGGGGACCAAGTCCTATAATTCACCCCTCCACTTT
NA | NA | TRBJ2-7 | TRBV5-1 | CASGLQGQFYEQYF | TGCGCCAGCGGGCTTCAGGGACAATTTTACGAGCAGTACTTC
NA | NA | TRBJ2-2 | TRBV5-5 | CASSWGAAGELFF | TGTGCCAGCAGCTGGGGGGCAGCCGGGGAGCTGTTTTTT
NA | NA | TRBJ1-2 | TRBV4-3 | CASSQDFQGFYGYTF | TGCGCCAGCAGCCAAGATTTTCAGGGATTCTATGGCTACACCTTC
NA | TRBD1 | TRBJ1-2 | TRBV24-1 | CATSGTGTGYGYTF | TGTGCCACCAGTGGTACCGGGACAGGGTATGGCTACACCTTC
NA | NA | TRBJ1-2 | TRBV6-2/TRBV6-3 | CASSYRGRDYGYTF | TGTGCCAGCAGTTATCGGGGCAGGGACTATGGCTACACCTTC
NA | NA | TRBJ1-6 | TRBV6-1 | CASSERPGSSYNSPLHF | TGTGCCAGCAGTGAGCGCCCAGGAAGCTCCTATAATTCACCCCTCCACTTT
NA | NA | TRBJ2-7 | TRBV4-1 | CASSQARSSYEQYF | TGCGCCAGCAGCCAAGCAAGGAGCTCCTACGAGCAGTACTTC
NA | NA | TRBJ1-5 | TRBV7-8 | CASSLALQGLNQPQHF | TGTGCCAGCAGCTTAGCGTTGCAGGGTCTCAATCAGCCCCAGCATTTT
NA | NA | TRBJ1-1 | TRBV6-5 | CASGRGEGNTEAFF | TGTGCCAGCGGTCGCGGGGAGGGGAACACTGAAGCTTTCTTT
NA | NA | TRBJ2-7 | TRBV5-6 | CASSLRSTLYEQYF | TGTGCCAGCAGCTTGAGATCAACACTCTACGAGCAGTACTTC
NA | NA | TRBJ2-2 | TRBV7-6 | CASSLGTGELFF | TGTGCCAGCAGCTTGGGAACCGGGGAGCTGTTTTTT
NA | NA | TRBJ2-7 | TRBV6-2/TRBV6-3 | CASSYSGGLYEQYF | TGTGCCAGCAGTTACTCAGGGGGTCTCTACGAGCAGTACTTC
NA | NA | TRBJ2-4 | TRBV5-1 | CASSANGVDKNIQYF | TGCGCCAGCAGCGCGAACGGGGTGGACAAAAACATTCAGTACTTC
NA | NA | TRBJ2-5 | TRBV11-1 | CASSGDRAPGPQYF | TGTGCCAGCAGCGGCGACCGGGCCCCGGGGCCCCAGTACTTC
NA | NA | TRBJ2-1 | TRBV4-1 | CASSQGGGPYNEQFF | TGCGCCAGCAGCCAAGGAGGCGGGCCCTACAATGAGCAGTTCTTC
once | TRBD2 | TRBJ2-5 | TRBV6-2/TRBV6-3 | CASSYQGLAGQETQYF | TGTGCCAGCAGTTACCAAGGACTAGCGGGGCAAGAGACCCAGTACTTC
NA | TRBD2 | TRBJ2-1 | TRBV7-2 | CASSSTSGQYNEQFF | TGTGCCAGCAGCTCGACTAGCGGGCAATACAATGAGCAGTTCTTC
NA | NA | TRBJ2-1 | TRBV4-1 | CASSPSEAYNEQFF | TGCGCCAGCAGCCCCTCTGAGGCCTACAATGAGCAGTTCTTC
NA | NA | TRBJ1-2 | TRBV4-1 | CASSPQPGDYGYTF | TGCGCCAGCAGCCCACAGCCGGGGGACTATGGCTACACCTTC
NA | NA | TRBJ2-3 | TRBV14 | CASSQDFADTQYF | TGTGCCAGCAGCCAAGATTTCGCAGATACGCAGTATTTT
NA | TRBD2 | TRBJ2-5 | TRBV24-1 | CATQGVSGGPGTQYF | TGTGCCACCCAGGGGGTTAGCGGGGGCCCAGGGACCCAGTACTTC
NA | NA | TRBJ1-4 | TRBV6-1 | CASSDFEKLFF | TGTGCCAGCAGTGATTTCGAAAAACTGTTTTTT
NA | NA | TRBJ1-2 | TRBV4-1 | CASSQDNRGDGYTF | TGCGCCAGCAGCCAAGATAATAGAGGGGACGGCTACACCTTC
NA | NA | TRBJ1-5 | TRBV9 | CASSPRGPGVTSNQPQHF | TGTGCCAGCAGCCCCCGGGGTCCGGGGGTTACTAGCAATCAGCCCCAGCATTTT
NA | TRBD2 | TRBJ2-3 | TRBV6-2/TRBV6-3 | CASSRPHGTSGAANTQYF | TGTGCCAGCAGCCGACCCCACGGGACTAGCGGGGCCGCGAATACGCAGTATTTT
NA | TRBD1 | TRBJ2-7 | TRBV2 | CASSDHEGASYEQYF | TGTGCCAGCAGTGACCATGAGGGGGCATCCTACGAGCAGTACTTC
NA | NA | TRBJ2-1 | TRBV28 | CASTPPGGPYNEQFF | TGTGCCAGCACCCCCCCGGGGGGCCCCTACAATGAGCAGTTCTTC
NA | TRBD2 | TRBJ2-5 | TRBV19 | CASSWVAGLQETQYF | TGTGCCAGTAGTTGGGTAGCGGGGTTACAAGAGACCCAGTACTTC
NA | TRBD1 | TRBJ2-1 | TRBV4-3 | CASSRAAGTAYNEQFF | TGCGCCAGCAGCCGCGCGGCCGGGACAGCTTACAATGAGCAGTTCTTC
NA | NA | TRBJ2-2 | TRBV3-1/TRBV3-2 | CASSQDRYTGELFF | TGTGCCAGCAGCCAAGATCGCTACACCGGGGAGCTGTTTTTT
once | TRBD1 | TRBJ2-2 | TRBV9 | CASSVVDRTYTGELFF | TGTGCCAGCAGCGTAGTGGACAGGACCTACACCGGGGAGCTGTTTTTT
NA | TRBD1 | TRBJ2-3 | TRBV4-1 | CASRLTGGPSTDTQYF | TGCGCCAGCAGGTTGACAGGGGGCCCTAGCACAGATACGCAGTATTTT
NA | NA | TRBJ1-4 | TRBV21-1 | CASSNVFTNEKLFF | TGTGCCAGCAGCAATGTTTTTACTAATGAAAAACTGTTTTTT
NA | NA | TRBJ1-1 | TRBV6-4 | CASSAQVYTEAFF | TGTGCCAGCAGTGCACAGGTCTACACTGAAGCTTTCTTT
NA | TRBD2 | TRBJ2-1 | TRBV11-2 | CASSLYPSGGSSYNEQFF | TGTGCCAGCAGCTTGTACCCGAGCGGGGGAAGCTCCTACAATGAGCAGTTCTTC